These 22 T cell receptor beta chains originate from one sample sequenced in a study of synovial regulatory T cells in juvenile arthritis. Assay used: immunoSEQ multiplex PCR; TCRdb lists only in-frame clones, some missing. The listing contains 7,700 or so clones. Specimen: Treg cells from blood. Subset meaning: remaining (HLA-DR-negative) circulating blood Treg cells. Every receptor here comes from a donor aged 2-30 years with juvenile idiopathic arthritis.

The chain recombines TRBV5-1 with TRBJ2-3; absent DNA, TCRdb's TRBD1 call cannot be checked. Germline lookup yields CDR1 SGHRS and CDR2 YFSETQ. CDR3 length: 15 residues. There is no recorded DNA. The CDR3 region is CASSLGQLGTDTQYF.

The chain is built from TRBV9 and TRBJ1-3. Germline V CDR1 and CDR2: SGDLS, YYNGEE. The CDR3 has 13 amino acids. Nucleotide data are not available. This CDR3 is CASSVGVVNTIYF. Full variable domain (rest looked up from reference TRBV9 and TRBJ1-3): DSGVTQTPKHLITATGQRVTLRCSPRSGDLSVYWYQQSLDQGLQFLIQYYNGEERAKGNILERFSAQQFPDLHSELNLSSLELGDSALYFCASSVGVVNTIYFGEGSWLTVV.

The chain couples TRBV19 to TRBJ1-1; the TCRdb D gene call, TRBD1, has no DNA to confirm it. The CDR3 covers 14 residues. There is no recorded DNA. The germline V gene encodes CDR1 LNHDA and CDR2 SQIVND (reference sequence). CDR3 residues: CASSTRTGNTEAFF.

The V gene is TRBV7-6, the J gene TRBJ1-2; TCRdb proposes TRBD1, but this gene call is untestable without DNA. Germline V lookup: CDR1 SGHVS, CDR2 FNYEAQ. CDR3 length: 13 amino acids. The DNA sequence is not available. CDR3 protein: CASSSPGLNGYTF. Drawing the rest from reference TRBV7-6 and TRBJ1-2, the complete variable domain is GAGVSQSPRYKVTKRGQDVALRCDPISGHVSLYWYRQALGQGPEFLTYFNYEAQQDKSGLPNDRFSAERPEGSISTLTIQRTEQRDSAMYRCASSSPGLNGYTFGSGTRLTVV.

This chain's CDR3 is CASRPGGTLNNEQFF. This rearrangement joins TRBV4-1 to TRBJ2-1; TCRdb proposes TRBD2, but this gene call is untestable without DNA. The CDR3 spans 15 residues. Only the protein sequence is given. From germline, CDR1 is MGHRA and CDR2 YSYEKL.

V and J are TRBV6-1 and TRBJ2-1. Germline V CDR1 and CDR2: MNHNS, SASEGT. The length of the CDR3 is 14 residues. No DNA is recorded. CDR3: CASSGLSSYNEQFF.

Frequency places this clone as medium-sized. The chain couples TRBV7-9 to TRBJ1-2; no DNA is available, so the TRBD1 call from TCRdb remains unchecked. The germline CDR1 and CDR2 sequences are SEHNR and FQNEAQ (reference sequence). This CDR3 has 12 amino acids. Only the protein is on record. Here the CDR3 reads CASSSLDTGYTF.

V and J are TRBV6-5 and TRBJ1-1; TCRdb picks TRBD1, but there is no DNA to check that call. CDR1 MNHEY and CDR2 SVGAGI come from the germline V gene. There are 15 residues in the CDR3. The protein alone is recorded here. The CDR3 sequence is CASSYVSWGSTEAFF.

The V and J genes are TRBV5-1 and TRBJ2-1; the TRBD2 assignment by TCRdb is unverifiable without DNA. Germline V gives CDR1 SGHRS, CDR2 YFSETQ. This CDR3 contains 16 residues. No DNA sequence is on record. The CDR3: CASTSGWASGVNEQFF. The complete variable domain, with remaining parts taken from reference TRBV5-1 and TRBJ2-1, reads KAGVTQTPRYLIKTRGQQVTLSCSPISGHRSVSWYQQTPGQGLQFLFEYFSETQRNKGNFPGRFSGRQFSNSRSEMNVSTLELGDSALYLCASTSGWASGVNEQFFGPGTRLTVL.

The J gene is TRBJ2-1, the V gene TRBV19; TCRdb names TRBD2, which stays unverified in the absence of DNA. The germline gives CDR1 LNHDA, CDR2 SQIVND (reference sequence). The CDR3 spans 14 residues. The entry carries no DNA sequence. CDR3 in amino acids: CASSIGLVNNEQFF.

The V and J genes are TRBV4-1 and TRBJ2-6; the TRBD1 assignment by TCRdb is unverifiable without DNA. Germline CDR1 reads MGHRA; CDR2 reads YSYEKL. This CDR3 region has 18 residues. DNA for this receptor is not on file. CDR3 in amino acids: CASSLGWSGGSGANVLTF.

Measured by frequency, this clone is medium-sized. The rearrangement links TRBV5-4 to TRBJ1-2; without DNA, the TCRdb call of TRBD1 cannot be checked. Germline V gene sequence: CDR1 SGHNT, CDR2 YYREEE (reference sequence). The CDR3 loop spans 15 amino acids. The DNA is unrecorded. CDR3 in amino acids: CASSFSGTANYGYTF.

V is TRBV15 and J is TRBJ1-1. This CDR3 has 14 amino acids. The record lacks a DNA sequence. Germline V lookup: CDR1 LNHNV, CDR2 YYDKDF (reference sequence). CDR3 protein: CATSRDGVNTEAFF.

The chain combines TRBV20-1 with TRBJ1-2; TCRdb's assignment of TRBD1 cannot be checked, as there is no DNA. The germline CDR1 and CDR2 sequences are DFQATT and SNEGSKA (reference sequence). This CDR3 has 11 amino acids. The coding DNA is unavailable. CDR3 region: CSAKGFHGYTF.

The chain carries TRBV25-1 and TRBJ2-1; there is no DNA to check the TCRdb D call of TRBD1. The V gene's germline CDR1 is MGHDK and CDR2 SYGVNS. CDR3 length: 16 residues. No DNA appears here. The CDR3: CASSGWTGGRYNEQFF. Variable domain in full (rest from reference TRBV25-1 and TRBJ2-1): EADIYQTPRYLVIGTGKKITLECSQTMGHDKMYWYQQDPGMELHLIHYSYGVNSTEKGDLSSESTVSRIRTEHFPLTLESARPSHTSQYLCASSGWTGGRYNEQFFGPGTRLTVL.

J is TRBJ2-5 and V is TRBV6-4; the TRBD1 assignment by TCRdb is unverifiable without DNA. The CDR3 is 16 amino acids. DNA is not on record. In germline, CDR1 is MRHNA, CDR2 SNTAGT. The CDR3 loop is CASRPESGQHQETQYF.

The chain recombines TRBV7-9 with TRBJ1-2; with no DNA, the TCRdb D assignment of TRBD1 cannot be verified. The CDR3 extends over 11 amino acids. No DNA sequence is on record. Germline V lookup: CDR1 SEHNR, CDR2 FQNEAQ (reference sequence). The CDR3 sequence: CASSASYGYTF. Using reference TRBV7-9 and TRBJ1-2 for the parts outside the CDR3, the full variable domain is DTGVSQNPRHKITKRGQNVTFRCDPISEHNRLYWYRQTLGQGPEFLTYFQNEAQLEKSRLLSDRFSAERPKGSFSTLEIQRTEQGDSAMYLCASSASYGYTFGSGTRLTVV.

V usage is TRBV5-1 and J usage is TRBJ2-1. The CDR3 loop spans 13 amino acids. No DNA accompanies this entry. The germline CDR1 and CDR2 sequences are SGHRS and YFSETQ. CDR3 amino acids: CASSRGGGYEQFF. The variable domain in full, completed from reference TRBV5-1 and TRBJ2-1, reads KAGVTQTPRYLIKTRGQQVTLSCSPISGHRSVSWYQQTPGQGLQFLFEYFSETQRNKGNFPGRFSGRQFSNSRSEMNVSTLELGDSALYLCASSRGGGYEQFFGPGTRLTVL.

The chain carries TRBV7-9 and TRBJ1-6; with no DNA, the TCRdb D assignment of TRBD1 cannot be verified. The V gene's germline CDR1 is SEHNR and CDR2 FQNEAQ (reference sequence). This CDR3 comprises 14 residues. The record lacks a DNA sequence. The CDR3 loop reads CASSRGLNNSPLHF.

The CDR3 loop reads CASSSTGAGYGYTF. The rearrangement links TRBV28 to TRBJ1-2; TCRdb calls TRBD1, which cannot be checked without DNA. Germline assignment: CDR1 MDHEN and CDR2 SYDVKM. CDR3 length: 14 amino acids. DNA was not recorded.

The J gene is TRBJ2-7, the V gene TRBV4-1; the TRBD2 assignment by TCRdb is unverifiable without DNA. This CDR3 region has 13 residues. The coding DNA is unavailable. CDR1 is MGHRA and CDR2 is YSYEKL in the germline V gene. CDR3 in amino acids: CATSRDLTYEQYF.

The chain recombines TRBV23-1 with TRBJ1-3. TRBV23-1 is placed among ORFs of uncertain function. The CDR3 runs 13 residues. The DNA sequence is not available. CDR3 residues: CASSPPPGNTIYF.